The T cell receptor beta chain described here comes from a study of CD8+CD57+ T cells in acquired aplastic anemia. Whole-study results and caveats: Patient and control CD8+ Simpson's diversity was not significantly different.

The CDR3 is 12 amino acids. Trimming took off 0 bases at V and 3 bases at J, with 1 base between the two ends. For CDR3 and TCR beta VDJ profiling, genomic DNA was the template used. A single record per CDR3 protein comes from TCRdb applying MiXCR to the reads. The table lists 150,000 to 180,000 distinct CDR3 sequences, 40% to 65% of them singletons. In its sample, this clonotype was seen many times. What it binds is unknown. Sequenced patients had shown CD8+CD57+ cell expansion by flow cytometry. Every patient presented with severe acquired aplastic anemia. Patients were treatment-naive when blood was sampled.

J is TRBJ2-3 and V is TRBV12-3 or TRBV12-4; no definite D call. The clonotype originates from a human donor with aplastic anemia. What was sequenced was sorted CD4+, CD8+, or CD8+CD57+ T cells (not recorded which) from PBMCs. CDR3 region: CASSLATDTQYF. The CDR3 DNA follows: TGTGCCAGCAGTTTAGCGACAGATACGCAGTATTTT.